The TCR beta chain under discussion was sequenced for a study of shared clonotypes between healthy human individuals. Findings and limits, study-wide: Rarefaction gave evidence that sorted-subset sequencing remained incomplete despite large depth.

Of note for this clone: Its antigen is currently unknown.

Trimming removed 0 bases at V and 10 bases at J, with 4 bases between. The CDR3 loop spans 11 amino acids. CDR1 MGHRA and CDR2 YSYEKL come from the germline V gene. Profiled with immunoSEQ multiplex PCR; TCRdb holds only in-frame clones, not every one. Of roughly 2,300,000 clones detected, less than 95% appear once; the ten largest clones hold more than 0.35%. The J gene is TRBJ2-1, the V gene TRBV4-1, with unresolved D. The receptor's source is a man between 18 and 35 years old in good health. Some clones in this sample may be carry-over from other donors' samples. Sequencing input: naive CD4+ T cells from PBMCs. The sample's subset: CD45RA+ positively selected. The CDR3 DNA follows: TGCGCCAGCAGCCAAGAAACAGAGCAGTTCTTC. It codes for CASSQETEQFF.